Listed below are T cell receptor beta chains from one sample, sequenced in a study of beta chain features in type 1 diabetes. Measured with immunoSEQ multiplex PCR; TCRdb has only the in-frame clones, and not every one. This sample yields over 300,000 clones, of which around 9.3% are seen a single time; 0.9% to 1.1% belongs to the top ten. Input material: central memory CD4+ T cells from blood. These receptors came from a man aged 25-45 years with type 1 diabetes. The CDR3 runs from the conserved cysteine through the conserved F or W. The order of the fields is V gene, J gene, D gene, clone size, CDR3 DNA, CDR3 protein. A D gene is named only where the DNA matches it firmly. Not all rows give a size; the values are once, few, many and, for expanded clones, a class.

TRBV4-3	TRBJ2-3	TRBD2	.	TGCGCCAGCAGCCAAGCCCAACTAGCGGGGGGCACAGATACGCAGTATTTT	CASSQAQLAGGTDTQYF
TRBV15	TRBJ1-4	.	.	TGTGCCACCAGCAGAGATGCAGGAAATCCTAATGAAAAACTGTTTTTT	CATSRDAGNPNEKLFF
TRBV29-1	TRBJ2-3	TRBD1	few	TGCAGCTCACCCGGACAGGGTACAGATACGCAGTATTTT	CSSPGQGTDTQYF
TRBV29-1	TRBJ2-7	.	.	TGCAGCGCTGGGGTGGAATACGAGCAGTACTTC	CSAGVEYEQYF
TRBV27	TRBJ1-1	.	few	TGTGCCAGCAGCTGGGAAGGTCCCCGAGAAAACACTGAAGCTTTCTTT	CASSWEGPRENTEAFF
TRBV5-1	TRBJ2-1	TRBD2	.	TGCGCCAGCAGCCCGGGGACTAGCGGGGTATCCGAGTTCTTC	CASSPGTSGVSEFF
TRBV20-1	TRBJ1-2	.	.	TGCAGTGCCCTAGCGGACTATGGCTACACCTTC	CSALADYGYTF
TRBV5-4	TRBJ1-2	.	many	TGTGCCAGCAGCTTAAGTTCGGCCGGCGGGAATTATGGCTACACCTTC	CASSLSSAGGNYGYTF
TRBV7-8	TRBJ2-5	.	.	TGTGCCAGTAGAATTGGGGTTAGAGGGGAGACCCAGTACTTC	CASRIGVRGETQYF
TRBV30	TRBJ1-2	.	.	TGTGCCTGGAGTCCCGGGACGGACTATGGCTACACCTTC	CAWSPGTDYGYTF
TRBV10-2	TRBJ2-3	.	.	TGCGCCAGCAGTGAGTCGGGCAGAGAGGATACGCAGTATTTT	CASSESGREDTQYF
TRBV28	TRBJ1-2	TRBD1	.	TGTGCCAGCAGTTACTTCAATCCGGGACAGGGGACCGGCTACACCTTC	CASSYFNPGQGTGYTF
TRBV19	TRBJ1-6	.	.	TGTGCCAGTACCTGGGAGGGAAATTCACCCCTCCACTTT	CASTWEGNSPLHF